This TCR beta chain was identified during a study of blood T cell repertoires in COVID-19. The CDR3 runs 15 residues. J was trimmed by 6 bases and V by 5 bases; bases with no gene match: 14. CDR1 and CDR2 from the germline V gene are SGHNT and YYREEE (reference sequence). During active infection, Seattle patients enrolled and were then monitored through disease. The repertoire was sequenced with immunoSEQ multiplex PCR; TCRdb's copy has only in-frame clones and lacks some. The sample yields a few hundred thousand clones, roughly 88% seen once. The sequencing input was peripheral blood. This receptor was obtained from a woman aged 30 to 39 with COVID-19, enrolled during active disease. J is TRBJ2-7 and V is TRBV5-4; the match to TRBD2 covers 7 bases. The CDR3 spells CASSKGAGAWGEQYF. The CDR3 nucleotides are TGTGCCAGCAGTAAAGGGGCGGGAGCATGGGGCGAGCAGTACTTC.